Listed below are T cell receptor beta chains from one sample, sequenced in a study of T cell responses to AZD1222 COVID-19 vaccine. TCRdb keeps only in-frame clones here, not all; method: immunoSEQ multiplex PCR. The repertoire holds about 5,000 clones, 70% to 90% seen once, with roughly 5.4% in the top ten. The source was peripheral blood, collected 28 days after the second AZD1222 dose. The source is an adult who received the AZD1222 COVID-19 vaccine. CDR3s include the opening cysteine and the closing phenylalanine or tryptophan. The D gene is left open where the match is weak. Size tells how often a clone was seen (once, few, many) or the class of an expanded clone, and some rows leave it out.

D	V	length	size	J	CDR3	DNA
.	TRBV6-6	13	.	TRBJ2-2	CASSLTRPGELFF	TGTGCCAGCAGCTTGACTAGGCCCGGGGAGCTGTTTTTT
TRBD1	TRBV28	14	.	TRBJ1-5	CASSLWTGYQPQHF	TGTGCCAGCAGTTTATGGACAGGGTATCAGCCCCAGCATTTT
TRBD1	TRBV11-2	15	.	TRBJ1-2	CASSSPGQYNYGYTF	TGTGCCAGCAGCTCCCCGGGACAGTATAACTATGGCTACACCTTC
.	TRBV4-3	13	.	TRBJ2-7	CASSEGLLYEQYF	TGCGCCAGCAGCGAGGGTTTATTGTACGAGCAGTACTTC
.	TRBV5-5	17	.	TRBJ1-2	CASSLGGPAGGNGGYTF	TGTGCCAGCAGCTTGGGAGGGCCGGCCGGGGGTAACGGTGGCTACACCTTC
.	TRBV11-2	13	.	TRBJ2-1	CASSSGAYNEQFF	TGTGCCAGCAGCTCGGGGGCATACAATGAGCAGTTCTTC
.	TRBV3-1/TRBV3-2	15	.	TRBJ2-4	CASSQGGRAKNIQYF	TGTGCCAGCAGCCAAGGGGGACGAGCCAAAAACATTCAGTACTTC
TRBD1	TRBV23-1	13	.	TRBJ1-1	CASSQLTGGEAFF	TGCGCCAGCAGTCAATTAACAGGGGGGGAAGCTTTCTTT
.	TRBV9	16	.	TRBJ2-7	CASSVGLWGESGEQYF	TGTGCCAGCAGCGTAGGACTGTGGGGGGAGTCGGGCGAGCAGTACTTC
TRBD1	TRBV28	17	.	TRBJ1-3	CASSSLWGQSSGNTIYF	TGTGCCAGCAGTTCTTTATGGGGACAGTCCTCTGGAAACACCATATATTTT
.	TRBV5-4	13	few	TRBJ1-2	CASSKTTNYGYTF	TGTGCCAGCAGCAAGACAACTAACTATGGCTACACCTTC
.	TRBV6-5	16	.	TRBJ1-6	CASSFSWGTANSPLHF	TGTGCCAGCAGTTTCTCATGGGGGACGGCAAATTCACCCCTCCACTTT